Presented here are 28 T cell receptor beta chains from one specimen sequenced in a study of human T cells and chemical hapten exposure. This sample's time point: pre-sensitization, week 0. As to treatment: therapeutic diphenylcyclopropenone sensitization with weekly scalp DPC. TCRdb re-analysed the RACE reads in MiXCR, keeping a single row per CDR3 protein. The table includes about 110,000 distinct CDR3 sequences, more than 10% detected once. The sample was whole blood, taken in connection with sensitization to the hapten diphenylcyclopropenone (DPC). The receptors here all came from a woman aged 45-65 years with alopecia areata. Some clones in this sample may be carry-over from other donors' samples.

The J gene is TRBJ2-1, the V gene TRBV20-1, with 10 bases that match TRBD2. Germline trimming cut 1 base from V and 4 bases from J; bases unmatched to any gene: 4. The CDR3 extends over 15 amino acids. CDR1 and CDR2 (germline): DFQATT, SNEGSKA (reference sequence). The CDR3 DNA is TGCAGTGCTAGAGGGACTAGCGGCCGATACAATGAGCAGTTCTTC. This translates into CSARGTSGRYNEQFF.

This clonotype was observed many times. The chain links TRBV18 to TRBJ1-2; TRBD1 is a possible D gene (5 bases). Germline loops: CDR1 KGHSH, CDR2 LQKENI. The CDR3 length is 15 residues. V lost 4 bases and J 0 bases, leaving 12 bases between the germline ends. The CDR3 coding sequence is TGTGCCAGCTCACTGGGGGACCGCTCTAACTATGGCTACACCTTC. It encodes CASSLGDRSNYGYTF.

This clonotype was seen a handful of times. The chain employs TRBV19 and TRBJ2-7; D might be TRBD2 (5 bases). Trimming took 4 bases from V and 0 from J, leaving 10 bases between them. The V gene's germline CDR1 is LNHDA and CDR2 SQIVND (reference sequence). This CDR3 contains 14 residues. In DNA form, the CDR3 reads TGTGCCAGTAGTAGGACTGGGAGCTCCTACGAGCAGTACTTC. It translates to CASSRTGSSYEQYF.

J is TRBJ1-4 and V is TRBV7-9; D not certain. Germline V lookup: CDR1 SEHNR, CDR2 FQNEAQ (reference sequence). The CDR3 length is 12 residues. V was shortened by 0 bases and J by 11 bases, with 7 bases between the two germline ends. The CDR3 DNA sequence: TGTGCCAGCAGCTTAGCCGGGTGGAAACTGTTTTTT. Protein: CASSLAGWKLFF.

The V call is TRBV24-1, the J call TRBJ1-5; D ambiguous. Trimming stripped 7 bases from V and 4 bases from J, with 10 bases between. Germline CDR1 reads KGHDR; CDR2 reads SFDVKD. The CDR3 runs to 13 residues. CDR3 DNA: TGTGCCACCAGGGAGACTCCTAATCAGCCCCAGCATTTT. Translating gives CATRETPNQPQHF.

This clonotype was counted many times. The chain combines TRBV5-1 with TRBJ1-2; TRBD1 might be the D (6 bases). Trimming took off 4 bases at V and 7 bases at J, with 14 bases between the two ends. Germline V gives CDR1 SGHRS, CDR2 YFSETQ. The CDR3 runs to 13 residues. The CDR3 sequence is CASSLQGSPGYTF. The CDR3 DNA reads as TGCGCCAGCAGCCTACAGGGTTCCCCTGGCTACACCTTC.

The table lists this clonotype with many counts. The V call is TRBV3-1, the J call TRBJ2-7, with TRBD1 matching over 9 bases. The V gene end was trimmed by 4 bases and the J gene end by 11 bases; junction bases not matched to a gene: 12. Germline V gene sequence: CDR1 LGHDT, CDR2 YNNKEL (reference sequence). This CDR3 has 14 residues. In DNA form, the CDR3 reads TGTGCCAGCAGCCGAGCAGATAATGGACAGGGGAAGTACTTC. It codes for CASSRADNGQGKYF.

This clonotype has just a few counts. One end of the junction does not line up with germline, which may come from a read error. CDR3 sequence (DNA): TGTGCTAGCAGCTTAGAACTAGCAGCCGGGGAGCTGTTTTTT. This encodes CASSLELAAGELFF. The chain has TRBV7-7 and TRBJ2-2, with D perhaps matching TRBD2 (6 bases). The CDR3 consists of 14 residues. Germline V gives CDR1 SSHAT, CDR2 FNYEAQ (reference sequence).

This clonotype was observed many times. This rearrangement joins TRBV7-2 to TRBJ1-6; D is unclear. From germline, CDR1 is SGHTA and CDR2 FQGNSA. V was pared by 3 bases and J by 12 bases, with 9 bases between. The CDR3 extends over 12 amino acids. The CDR3 region is CASSLSGLPLHF. Here the CDR3 DNA reads TGTGCCAGCAGCTTGTCTGGGTTACCCCTCCACTTT.

The rearrangement uses TRBV27 and TRBJ1-1; D is uncertain. The V gene's germline CDR1 is MNHEY and CDR2 SMNVEV (reference sequence). V shed 0 bases and J shed 5 bases, with 13 bases lying between them. CDR3 length: 15 amino acids. The CDR3 is CASSLSFRQETEAFF. The CDR3 DNA sequence: TGTGCCAGCAGTTTATCGTTCCGGCAGGAGACTGAAGCTTTCTTT.

At least ten counts were recorded for this clonotype. The J gene is TRBJ2-3, the V gene TRBV12-3 or TRBV12-4; weak D call: TRBD2 (5 bases). V was clipped by 6 bases and J by 7 bases, with 20 bases between them. The CDR3 has 15 residues. The CDR3 loop reads CASRTKTNEANTQYF. The CDR3 DNA sequence: TGTGCCAGCAGGACTAAGACTAACGAGGCAAATACGCAGTATTTT.

The chain recombines TRBV5-1 with TRBJ2-7, with 9 positions matching TRBD2. This CDR3 has 14 amino acids. Germline trimming cut 2 bases from V and 6 bases from J; bases unmatched to any gene: 6. Germline-derived CDR1 and CDR2 are SGHRS and YFSETQ. In nucleotides, the CDR3 is TGCGCCAGCAGCTTTCGAGCGGGAGGTTCCGAGCAGTACTTC. Translation: CASSFRAGGSEQYF.

This clonotype turned up a few times. The chain employs TRBV20-1 and TRBJ2-1, with D possibly being TRBD2 (7 bases). The CDR3 spans 14 residues. Germline V CDR1 and CDR2: DFQATT, SNEGSKA (reference sequence). V was shortened by 2 bases and J by 2 bases, with 10 bases between the two germline ends. The CDR3 protein is CSARRGGPYNEQFF. CDR3 DNA: TGCAGTGCTAGAAGGGGGGGGCCCTACAATGAGCAGTTCTTC.

This clonotype has only a few counts. The chain joins TRBV11-2 to TRBJ2-1, with TRBD2 matching 8 bases. The CDR3 extends over 14 amino acids. Per germline, CDR1 SGHAT and CDR2 FQNNGV. Trimming took 5 bases from V and 10 from J; bases not matched to a gene: 10. This chain's CDR3 is CASSPRGGAREQFF. The CDR3 nucleotides are TGTGCCAGCAGCCCCCGGGGGGGGGCCCGGGAGCAGTTCTTC.

The J gene is TRBJ2-3, the V gene TRBV4-3; 8 bases align to TRBD2. V trimming: 4 bases; J trimming: 3 bases; junction bases outside the gene matches: 18. CDR3 size: 19 residues. Per germline, CDR1 LGHNA and CDR2 YSLEER. This CDR3 is CASSPLPGGRTGGTDTQYF. Here the CDR3 DNA reads TGCGCCAGCAGCCCCCTCCCTGGGGGGCGAACGGGGGGGACAGATACGCAGTATTTT.

This clonotype was counted ten times or more. The chain uses TRBV6-2 or TRBV6-3 and TRBJ2-5; D is unresolved. This CDR3 is built from 14 residues. Germline values: CDR1 MNHEY, CDR2 SVGEGT. The V and J ends lost 6 bases and 6 bases respectively, with 17 bases between them. CDR3 residues: CASSLEATWKTQYF. The DNA for the CDR3 is TGTGCCAGCAGCCTTGAGGCAACATGGAAGACCCAGTACTTC.

The rearrangement links TRBV2 to TRBJ2-1, with 9 bases lining up with TRBD1. The V and J ends lost 4 bases and 9 bases, in that order; junction bases with no gene match: 7. Germline V lookup: CDR1 SNHLY, CDR2 FYNNEI. The CDR3 loop spans 14 amino acids. CDR3 sequence: CASSARTGVTEQFF. DNA for the CDR3: TGTGCCAGCAGTGCCCGGACAGGGGTTACTGAGCAGTTCTTC.

The rearrangement uses TRBV9 and TRBJ1-1; D is uncertain. The CDR3 runs to 15 residues. V was shortened by 3 bases and J by 1 base, with 13 bases between the two germline ends. Germline CDR1 SGDLS, CDR2 YYNGEE. CDR3 sequence (DNA): TGTGCCAGCAGCGCCCACGGGGAGGAGAACACTGAAGCTTTCTTT. As protein: CASSAHGEENTEAFF.

This clonotype was found many times. The chain is built from TRBV5-1 and TRBJ2-5; TRBD2 aligns across 7 bases. This CDR3 spans 15 amino acids. The germline V gene has CDR1 SGHRS and CDR2 YFSETQ. The V and J ends lost 3 bases and 10 bases, in that order; junction bases with no gene match: 15. The CDR3 region is CASSSGGVVAVFQYF. CDR3 bases: TGCGCCAGCAGCTCGGGAGGTGTGGTTGCGGTGTTCCAGTACTTC.

This chain uses TRBV10-3 with TRBJ2-1, with 8 bases fitting TRBD2. V dropped 3 bases and J dropped 5; count of bases not matched to a gene: 9. The CDR3 is 16 amino acids. Germline CDR1 is ENHRY and CDR2 is SYGVKD. The CDR3 is CAISDGVSGVHNEQFF. The CDR3 DNA is TGTGCCATCAGTGACGGCGTTAGCGGGGTTCACAATGAGCAGTTCTTC.

The chain carries TRBV6-2 or TRBV6-3 and TRBJ1-1; 8 bases agree with TRBD1. Trimming took 4 bases from V and 1 from J; bases not matched to a gene: 14. Germline V gene lookup returns CDR1 MNHEY and CDR2 SVGEGT. The CDR3 covers 18 residues. CDR3 bases: TGTGCCAGCAGTTCGCCTTTTCAGGGGGCTAGCGCGAACACTGAAGCTTTCTTT. The encoded protein is CASSSPFQGASANTEAFF.

Only a few counts were recorded for this clonotype. V and J are TRBV12-3 or TRBV12-4 and TRBJ1-5; TRBD1 might be the D (6 bases). The CDR3 is made up of 15 amino acids. The V gene lost 2 bases and the J gene lost 2 bases, with 10 bases spanning the gap. The CDR3: CASSLRGAGNQPQHF. Here the CDR3 DNA reads TGTGCCAGCAGTTTAAGGGGGGCTGGCAATCAGCCCCAGCATTTT.

The gene calls are TRBV5-8 and TRBJ2-5; D remains unclear. This CDR3 region has 13 residues. Trimming left V 4 bases short and J 5 bases short, with 12 bases between. Germline CDR1 is SGHTS and CDR2 is YDEGEE. CDR3 protein: CASSTASRETQYF. The CDR3, as DNA: TGTGCCAGCAGCACCGCGTCTAGGGAGACCCAGTACTTC.

J is TRBJ2-1 and V is TRBV11-1; D is unclear. The length of the CDR3 is 15 residues. Trimming removed 2 bases at V and 4 bases at J, with 12 bases between. Germline V gene sequence: CDR1 SGHAT, CDR2 FQDESV (reference sequence). The CDR3 sequence is CASSLWVDPYNEQFF. The CDR3 DNA reads TGTGCCAGCAGCTTATGGGTCGACCCTTACAATGAGCAGTTCTTC.

The genes are TRBV11-1 and TRBJ2-7, with 8 bases matching TRBD1. V gave up 3 bases and J gave up 7 bases; unmatched junction bases: 14. The CDR3 runs to 16 residues. Germline V CDR1 and CDR2: SGHAT, FQDESV (reference sequence). The CDR3 nucleotides read TGTGCCAGCAGCTTTCTCTTGGGCAGGGGGCCGCGGGAGCAGTACTTC. Residues: CASSFLLGRGPREQYF.

The chain is built from TRBV5-1 and TRBJ2-2; 7 positions agree with TRBD1. Germline-derived CDR1 and CDR2 are SGHRS and YFSETQ. Trimming cost V 3 bases and J 5 bases; bases outside gene matches: 7. CDR3 length: 15 amino acids. In DNA, the CDR3 is TGCGCCAGCAGCTCCAACAGGGGTATGACCGGGGAGCTGTTTTTT. It yields the protein CASSSNRGMTGELFF.

This clonotype has just a few counts. V is TRBV6-6 and J is TRBJ2-1, with TRBD2 matching 7 bases. In germline, CDR1 is MNHNY, CDR2 SVGAGI (reference sequence). The CDR3 totals 12 residues. The J segment lost 7 bases and the V segment lost 3 bases, leaving 0 bases of the junction unmatched. This CDR3 reads CASSYSGNEQFF. The CDR3 DNA follows: TGTGCCAGCAGTTATAGCGGGAATGAGCAGTTCTTC.

The V gene is TRBV4-3, the J gene TRBJ1-1, with D unclear. The CDR3 has 12 amino acids. Germline CDR1 LGHNA, CDR2 YSLEER. V was pared by 7 bases and J by 5 bases, with 11 bases between. This CDR3 reads CASTMSGTEAFF. The CDR3 DNA reads as TGCGCCAGCACGATGAGTGGAACTGAAGCTTTCTTT.